This TCR beta chain was identified during a study of blood T cell repertoires in COVID-19. Profiled with immunoSEQ multiplex PCR; TCRdb holds only in-frame clones, not every one. The data contain under 250,000 clones, roughly 77% of them seen just once; the ten biggest clones take up roughly 5.6%. Enrollment of patients from Seattle took place during active infection, with longitudinal follow-up. From germline, CDR1 is SGHTA and CDR2 FQGNSA. J lost 6 bases, V lost 5 bases, and 8 bases had no gene match. The CDR3 length is 14 residues. The receptor was isolated from a woman between 40 and 55 years old with COVID-19, enrolled during active disease. The chain couples TRBV7-2 to TRBJ2-3; TRBD2 matches 7 bases. Material for sequencing was peripheral blood. CDR3 in DNA: TGTGCCAGCAGCGTCGTCGGGGGGACTGATACGCAGTATTTT. As protein: CASSVVGGTDTQYF.